The sequence of this T cell receptor (beta chain) was determined in a study of beta chain features in type 1 diabetes. About the study: The number of sorted cells examined across all samples was roughly 100,000,000.

The V end was cut by 1 base, the J end by 5 bases, with 11 bases between. The CDR3 totals 14 residues. Germline V gene data show CDR1 as SGHTA and CDR2 as FQGNSA. Stem cell-like memory, regulatory, central memory and naive CD4+ cells were sorted via CD45RO/CCR7/CD25/CD127/CD95/CD27. Of note for this clone: Its antigen is unidentified.

Study-wide results and caveats: In comparison with healthy donors, patients had naive, central memory and Treg TCRB repertoires that appeared more similar. A moderate, significant TCRB CDR3 shortening appeared in type 1 diabetes across four CD4+ subsets.

Of the isolated RNA, all was reverse transcribed, and so the sequenced material was expressed TCRB transcripts. TCRdb keeps only in-frame clones here, not all; method: immunoSEQ multiplex PCR. The sample consists of hundreds of thousands of clones, roughly 12% of them appearing once. The TCR originated in a woman between 18 and 29 years old with type 1 diabetes. The rearrangement links TRBV7-2 to TRBJ2-5; D not certain. Sequenced material: naive CD4+ T cells from blood. The CDR3 DNA follows: TGTGCCAGCAGCTTAGGTAGCCTCGGGGAGACCCAGTACTTC. Protein: CASSLGSLGETQYF.